This TCR beta chain was recorded in a study of blood T cell repertoires in COVID-19. The CDR3 has 14 amino acids. Between the trimmed V and J ends, which lost 3 bases and 3 bases, there was a span of 11 bases. In germline, CDR1 is SGDLS, CDR2 YYNGEE. The assay was immunoSEQ multiplex PCR, and TCRdb's table has in-frame clones only and misses some. Among about 60,000 clones listed, roughly 90% were seen once. Material for sequencing was peripheral blood. The clonotype was recovered from a man aged 65-85 years with acute or convalescent COVID-19. This sequence joins TRBV9 and TRBJ2-3; D may be TRBD1 (5 bases). The CDR3 region is CASSAVRVTDTQYF. The CDR3 DNA is TGTGCCAGCAGCGCCGTCAGGGTTACAGATACGCAGTATTTT.